A selection of T cell receptor beta chains follows, all from one sample in a study of T cells in Graves' hyperthyroidism and ophthalmopathy. Via MiXCR, TCRdb re-called the multiplex PCR reads, giving one row per CDR3 protein. The repertoire holds about 360,000 distinct CDR3 sequences, with under 15% as singletons. The sequencing sample was made of blood. Source of these receptors: a woman aged 18-35 years with Graves' hyperthyroidism. Each CDR3 is given with its conserved first and last residue. D genes are given only for firm matches. Clone size appears in some rows only: once, few, many, or a class for an expanded clone.

d_gene: -; abundance: many; j_gene: TRBJ2-5; v_gene: TRBV7-2; CDR3aa: CASSLAHFYQETQYF; CDR3nt: TGTGCCAGCAGCTTGGCACACTTCTACCAAGAGACCCAGTACTTC
d_gene: -; abundance: many; j_gene: TRBJ1-5; v_gene: TRBV12-3/TRBV12-4; CDR3aa: CASSLREGNQPQHF; CDR3nt: TGTGCCAGCAGTTTGAGGGAGGGCAATCAGCCCCAGCATTTT
d_gene: -; abundance: many; j_gene: TRBJ1-4; v_gene: TRBV12-3/TRBV12-4; CDR3aa: CASSLQQTNEKLFF; CDR3nt: TGTGCCAGCAGTTTACAACAGACTAATGAAAAACTGTTTTTT
d_gene: -; abundance: few; j_gene: TRBJ1-4; v_gene: TRBV19; CDR3aa: CASNLGNEKLFF; CDR3nt: TGTGCCAGCAACCTGGGTAATGAAAAACTGTTTTTT
d_gene: TRBD1; abundance: many; j_gene: TRBJ1-2; v_gene: TRBV2; CDR3aa: CASSGQGRHYGYTF; CDR3nt: TGTGCCAGCAGCGGACAGGGGAGACACTATGGCTACACCTTC
d_gene: TRBD1; abundance: many; j_gene: TRBJ1-2; v_gene: TRBV2; CDR3aa: CASKTGSFYGYTF; CDR3nt: TGTGCCAGCAAGACAGGGTCGTTCTATGGCTACACCTTC
d_gene: TRBD2; abundance: many; j_gene: TRBJ2-5; v_gene: TRBV5-6; CDR3aa: CASSLGEGPTTQYF; CDR3nt: TGTGCCAGCAGCTTGGGGGAGGGTCCCACGACCCAGTACTTC
d_gene: -; abundance: few; j_gene: TRBJ2-7; v_gene: TRBV9; CDR3aa: CASSVDAPSSYEQYF; CDR3nt: TGTGCCAGCAGCGTAGATGCCCCCAGCTCCTACGAGCAGTACTTC
d_gene: -; abundance: -; j_gene: TRBJ2-1; v_gene: TRBV20-1; CDR3aa: CSELGLSPYNEQFF; CDR3nt: TGCAGTGAACTGGGACTTTCCCCGTACAATGAGCAGTTCTTC
d_gene: -; abundance: -; j_gene: TRBJ1-5; v_gene: TRBV7-6; CDR3aa: CASSPWAIQPQQF; CDR3nt: TGTGCCAGCAGCCCCTGGGCTATCCAGCCCCAGCAGTTT
d_gene: -; abundance: many; j_gene: TRBJ1-2; v_gene: TRBV6-1; CDR3aa: CASSPFRYGYTF; CDR3nt: TGTGCCAGCAGCCCTTTCCGCTATGGCTACACCTTC
d_gene: TRBD1; abundance: many; j_gene: TRBJ1-2; v_gene: TRBV7-2; CDR3aa: CASSLRDRGGYTF; CDR3nt: TGTGCCAGCAGCTTAAGAGACAGGGGAGGCTACACCTTC
d_gene: -; abundance: -; j_gene: TRBJ1-3; v_gene: TRBV6-6; CDR3aa: CASSYRLDRHPLGNTIYF; CDR3nt: TGTGCCAGCAGTTACAGATTAGACAGACACCCACTTGGTAACACCATATATTTT
d_gene: TRBD1; abundance: -; j_gene: TRBJ1-5; v_gene: TRBV19; CDR3aa: CASSIPGGWVGQPQHF; CDR3nt: TGTGCCAGTAGTATTCCAGGGGGCTGGGTGGGTCAGCCCCAGCATTTT
d_gene: -; abundance: many; j_gene: TRBJ2-1; v_gene: TRBV28; CDR3aa: CASSLSAGQYNEQFF; CDR3nt: TGTGCCAGCAGTTTAAGCGCAGGGCAGTACAATGAGCAGTTCTTC
d_gene: -; abundance: many; j_gene: TRBJ1-2; v_gene: TRBV29-1; CDR3aa: CSVDRDYGYTF; CDR3nt: TGCAGCGTTGACCGGGACTATGGCTACACCTTC
d_gene: TRBD2; abundance: few; j_gene: TRBJ2-2; v_gene: TRBV3-1; CDR3aa: CASSQGSGGAGELFF; CDR3nt: TGTGCCAGCAGCCAAGGAAGCGGGGGTGCCGGGGAGCTGTTTTTT
d_gene: TRBD1; abundance: few; j_gene: TRBJ1-2; v_gene: TRBV5-6; CDR3aa: CASSLGDSGRVDGYTF; CDR3nt: TGTGCCAGCAGCTTGGGGGACAGCGGTCGGGTAGATGGCTACACCTTC
d_gene: TRBD1; abundance: few; j_gene: TRBJ2-7; v_gene: TRBV5-6; CDR3aa: CASSLRDRIYEQYF; CDR3nt: TGTGCCAGCAGCTTAAGGGACAGGATCTACGAGCAGTACTTC
d_gene: -; abundance: -; j_gene: TRBJ1-2; v_gene: TRBV7-9; CDR3aa: CASSLLSGPAAANYGYTF; CDR3nt: TGTGCCAGCAGCTTACTATCTGGGCCGGCGGCCGCTAACTATGGCTACACCTTC
d_gene: -; abundance: many; j_gene: TRBJ1-6; v_gene: TRBV2; CDR3aa: CASLLETAGDSPLHF; CDR3nt: TGTGCCAGCCTGCTCGAGACAGCGGGTGATTCACCCCTCCACTTT
d_gene: -; abundance: many; j_gene: TRBJ2-7; v_gene: TRBV6-1; CDR3aa: CASSEGEPDEQYF; CDR3nt: TGTGCCAGCAGTGAAGGGGAACCGGACGAGCAGTACTTC
d_gene: TRBD1; abundance: many; j_gene: TRBJ2-3; v_gene: TRBV2; CDR3aa: CASRNRGATDTQYF; CDR3nt: TGTGCCAGCAGAAACAGGGGTGCAACAGATACGCAGTATTTT
d_gene: TRBD1; abundance: many; j_gene: TRBJ2-2; v_gene: TRBV28; CDR3aa: CASRSPGQGLAGELFF; CDR3nt: TGTGCCAGCAGGAGCCCGGGACAGGGTTTGGCCGGGGAGCTGTTTTTT
d_gene: TRBD1; abundance: -; j_gene: TRBJ2-7; v_gene: TRBV5-4; CDR3aa: CASTLDRGYEQYF; CDR3nt: TGTGCCAGCACCCTGGACAGGGGATACGAGCAGTACTTC
d_gene: TRBD1; abundance: many; j_gene: TRBJ1-2; v_gene: TRBV3-1; CDR3aa: CASSQVLTRTGFDGYTF; CDR3nt: TGTGCCAGCAGCCAAGTTCTAACCCGGACAGGCTTTGATGGCTACACCTTC
d_gene: -; abundance: few; j_gene: TRBJ2-2; v_gene: TRBV9; CDR3aa: CASEEGENTGELFF; CDR3nt: TGTGCCAGCGAGGAGGGGGAGAACACCGGGGAGCTGTTTTTT
d_gene: TRBD1; abundance: many; j_gene: TRBJ1-2; v_gene: TRBV27; CDR3aa: CASSRTGNGYTF; CDR3nt: TGTGCCAGCAGCAGGACAGGGAATGGCTACACCTTC
d_gene: TRBD1; abundance: many; j_gene: TRBJ1-5; v_gene: TRBV18; CDR3aa: CASSPGTQGGDDPQHF; CDR3nt: TGTGCCAGCTCACCAGGAACCCAGGGGGGGGATGACCCCCAGCATTTT
d_gene: -; abundance: many; j_gene: TRBJ1-6; v_gene: TRBV28; CDR3aa: CASIGGSTTLSPLHF; CDR3nt: TGTGCCAGCATCGGAGGTTCCACAACCCTATCACCCCTCCACTTT
d_gene: TRBD1; abundance: many; j_gene: TRBJ1-2; v_gene: TRBV7-8; CDR3aa: CASSPRTGQEANYGYTF; CDR3nt: TGTGCCAGCAGCCCACGGACAGGGCAGGAGGCTAACTATGGCTACACCTTC
d_gene: TRBD1; abundance: -; j_gene: TRBJ2-1; v_gene: TRBV15; CDR3aa: CATSRDDRDEQFF; CDR3nt: TGTGCCACCAGCAGAGATGACAGGGATGAGCAGTTCTTC
d_gene: -; abundance: many; j_gene: TRBJ2-7; v_gene: TRBV28; CDR3aa: CASSPAFDTSYEQYF; CDR3nt: TGTGCCAGCAGCCCTGCCTTCGACACCAGCTACGAGCAGTACTTC
d_gene: -; abundance: many; j_gene: TRBJ1-3; v_gene: TRBV6-2/TRBV6-3; CDR3aa: CASRAGSSGNTIYF; CDR3nt: TGTGCCAGCAGAGCAGGGTCCTCTGGAAACACCATATATTTT
d_gene: -; abundance: many; j_gene: TRBJ1-1; v_gene: TRBV3-1; CDR3aa: CASSPRRARMEAFF; CDR3nt: TGTGCCAGCAGCCCGAGGCGGGCCCGCATGGAAGCTTTCTTT
d_gene: -; abundance: few; j_gene: TRBJ1-2; v_gene: TRBV9; CDR3aa: CTSTQVQDSYGYTF; CDR3nt: TGTACCAGCACCCAGGTACAGGACTCCTATGGCTACACCTTC
d_gene: -; abundance: many; j_gene: TRBJ2-4; v_gene: TRBV2; CDR3aa: CASSGSPGARKNIQYF; CDR3nt: TGTGCCAGCAGTGGCTCACCCGGGGCCCGTAAAAACATTCAGTACTTC
d_gene: TRBD2; abundance: few; j_gene: TRBJ2-3; v_gene: TRBV30; CDR3aa: CACAAPGLAGGESSTDTQYF; CDR3nt: TGTGCCTGCGCCGCCCCGGGACTAGCGGGGGGAGAATCTAGCACAGATACGCAGTATTTT
d_gene: TRBD2; abundance: -; j_gene: TRBJ2-5; v_gene: TRBV11-1; CDR3aa: CASSILAGGGKTQYF; CDR3nt: TGTGCCAGCAGCATCCTAGCGGGAGGCGGGAAGACCCAGTACTTC
d_gene: -; abundance: -; j_gene: TRBJ2-3; v_gene: TRBV7-2; CDR3aa: CASSARELGTDTQYF; CDR3nt: TGTGCCAGCAGCGCTCGAGAGCTTGGCACAGATACGCAGTATTTT
d_gene: TRBD2; abundance: -; j_gene: TRBJ2-6; v_gene: TRBV3-1; CDR3aa: CASSRWEEGLAVGANVLTF; CDR3nt: TGTGCCAGCAGCCGTTGGGAGGAGGGACTAGCGGTTGGGGCCAACGTCCTGACTTTC
d_gene: -; abundance: many; j_gene: TRBJ2-1; v_gene: TRBV11-2; CDR3aa: CASRKPGRRYNEQFF; CDR3nt: TGTGCCAGCAGGAAACCCGGGCGTCGGTACAATGAGCAGTTCTTC
d_gene: TRBD1; abundance: many; j_gene: TRBJ1-2; v_gene: TRBV2; CDR3aa: CASSDDRVYGYTF; CDR3nt: TGTGCCAGCAGCGACGACAGGGTCTATGGCTACACCTTC
d_gene: TRBD1; abundance: -; j_gene: TRBJ1-5; v_gene: TRBV6-5; CDR3aa: CASSYVGRTGVNQPQHF; CDR3nt: TGTGCCAGCAGTTATGTGGGGCGGACAGGGGTCAATCAGCCCCAGCATTTT
d_gene: -; abundance: many; j_gene: TRBJ1-5; v_gene: TRBV12-3/TRBV12-4; CDR3aa: CASSSADSNQPQHF; CDR3nt: TGTGCCAGCAGTTCGGCGGATAGCAATCAGCCCCAGCATTTT
d_gene: -; abundance: -; j_gene: TRBJ2-1; v_gene: TRBV3-1; CDR3aa: CASSQRGSRGNEQFF; CDR3nt: TGTGCCAGCAGCCAGAGGGGTTCCCGGGGCAATGAGCAGTTCTTC
d_gene: TRBD1; abundance: many; j_gene: TRBJ2-7; v_gene: TRBV28; CDR3aa: CASSLIRTGDNEQYF; CDR3nt: TGTGCCAGCAGTTTAATTCGGACAGGGGACAACGAGCAGTACTTC
d_gene: -; abundance: many; j_gene: TRBJ2-7; v_gene: TRBV5-1; CDR3aa: CASSTRLWGVSEQYF; CDR3nt: TGCGCCAGCAGCACCCGCCTCTGGGGGGTAAGCGAGCAGTACTTC
d_gene: TRBD2; abundance: many; j_gene: TRBJ2-1; v_gene: TRBV13; CDR3aa: CASALAVYNEQFF; CDR3nt: TGTGCCAGCGCGCTAGCGGTCTACAATGAGCAGTTCTTC
d_gene: TRBD1; abundance: many; j_gene: TRBJ2-7; v_gene: TRBV7-8; CDR3aa: CASSKRDSSYEQYF; CDR3nt: TGTGCCAGCAGCAAACGGGACAGCTCCTACGAGCAGTACTTC
d_gene: TRBD2; abundance: -; j_gene: TRBJ2-1; v_gene: TRBV6-4; CDR3aa: CASSETAGGSNEQFF; CDR3nt: TGTGCCAGCAGTGAAACCGCGGGAGGGTCTAATGAGCAGTTCTTC
d_gene: -; abundance: -; j_gene: TRBJ1-2; v_gene: TRBV20-1; CDR3aa: CSARVGVGGYTF; CDR3nt: TGCAGTGCTAGAGTTGGAGTAGGTGGCTACACCTTC
d_gene: -; abundance: many; j_gene: TRBJ2-7; v_gene: TRBV6-1; CDR3aa: CASRGENSYEQYF; CDR3nt: TGTGCCAGCCGAGGCGAGAACTCCTACGAGCAGTACTTC
d_gene: -; abundance: many; j_gene: TRBJ2-3; v_gene: TRBV7-2; CDR3aa: CASSLPSVARTQYF; CDR3nt: TGTGCCAGCAGCTTACCCTCGGTAGCACGTACGCAGTATTTT